The 25 T cell receptor beta chains below all came from one sample that was sequenced in a study of T-cell memory formation after mild COVID-19. TCRdb itself ran the 5' RACE reads through MiXCR, one entry per CDR3 protein. The sample contains 140,000 to 150,000 distinct CDR3 sequences, approximately 25% of which appear only once. Input material: PBMCs or a T cell subset sorted from them (not recorded which). These receptors were collected from an adult woman who had mild COVID-19 (a few samples of this study predate the infection). Cell type and time point are not known.

This clonotype turned up a few times. The chain joins TRBV10-3 to TRBJ1-1; D is ambiguous. The CDR3 covers 14 residues. V was shortened by 4 bases and J by 1 base, with 10 bases between the two germline ends. Germline loops: CDR1 ENHRY, CDR2 SYGVKD. The CDR3 DNA is TGTGCCATCAGTGGGACGGGTCAGAACACTGAAGCTTTCTTT. This gives the protein CAISGTGQNTEAFF.

This clonotype was found a few times. The gene calls are TRBV18 and TRBJ2-7; TRBD2 aligns across 16 bases. V lost 5 bases, J lost 1 base, and 5 bases stayed unmatched. This CDR3 has 17 amino acids. Germline V gene sequence: CDR1 KGHSH, CDR2 LQKENI. The CDR3 region is CASSAGGLAGGSYEQYF. The CDR3 DNA is TGTGCCAGCTCAGCAGGGGGACTAGCGGGAGGGTCCTACGAGCAGTACTTC.

The rearrangement links TRBV7-3 to TRBJ2-3; D is possibly TRBD1 (5 bases). In germline, CDR1 is SGHTA, CDR2 FQGTGA. There are 14 residues in the CDR3. Trimming took 6 bases from V and 4 from J, leaving 14 bases between them. The CDR3 bases are TGTGCCAGCAGTTGGTGGGGCTCTTCAGATACGCAGTATTTT. Amino acids: CASSWWGSSDTQYF.

V is TRBV27 and J is TRBJ2-3; 14 bases agree with TRBD2. Losses at the gene ends were 7 bases for V and 4 bases for J; bases not matched to a gene: 10. The CDR3 totals 17 residues. Germline loops: CDR1 MNHEY, CDR2 SMNVEV (reference sequence). As DNA, the CDR3 is TGTGCCAGCACAGGGACTAGCGGGAGAAGCTTCCCAGATACGCAGTATTTT. Translated, it gives CASTGTSGRSFPDTQYF.

This clonotype was seen a handful of times. The rearrangement uses TRBV7-6 and TRBJ2-7; 11 nucleotides line up with TRBD2. Trimming took 6 bases from V and 1 from J; bases not matched to a gene: 5. CDR3 length: 15 residues. Looked up from germline, CDR1 is SGHVS and CDR2 is FNYEAQ. The CDR3 sequence is CASRIVAGGSYEQYF. Here the CDR3 DNA reads TGTGCCAGCAGGATCGTAGCGGGAGGGTCCTACGAGCAGTACTTC.

This rearrangement joins TRBV9 to TRBJ2-7; a weak D match, TRBD2 (6 bases). In germline, CDR1 is SGDLS, CDR2 YYNGEE. The length of the CDR3 is 16 residues. With 3 bases removed from V and 5 bases from J, the gap between germline ends came to 21 bases. CDR3 sequence: CASSASAAGPNHEQYF. The CDR3 DNA sequence: TGTGCCAGCAGCGCGTCCGCAGCGGGCCCGAACCACGAGCAGTACTTC.

This clonotype was observed a few times. This chain links TRBV14 with TRBJ2-7; D may be TRBD2 (6 bases). The germline V and J ends were trimmed by 0 bases and 0 bases, with 9 bases remaining between them. CDR3 length equals 15 residues. In germline, CDR1 is SGHDN, CDR2 FVKESK. The CDR3 DNA is TGTGCCAGCAGCCAAGATACGACTAGCTCCTACGAGCAGTACTTC. Its translation: CASSQDTTSSYEQYF.

This clonotype was recorded a few times. The J gene is TRBJ2-3, the V gene TRBV4-1; D may be TRBD1 (6 bases). CDR1 is MGHRA, CDR2 YSYEKL, per germline. This CDR3 has 15 amino acids. Trimming removed 0 bases from V and 4 bases from J, with 11 bases in between. Here the CDR3 reads CASSQDGQLADTQYF. DNA for the CDR3: TGCGCCAGCAGCCAAGACGGACAGCTAGCAGATACGCAGTATTTT.

This clonotype was seen only once. V and J are TRBV5-4 and TRBJ2-1; 7 nucleotides agree with TRBD1. Germline CDR1 and CDR2: SGHNT and YYREEE (reference sequence). The CDR3 sequence is 15 residues long. J lost 7 bases, V lost 2 bases, and 9 bases had no gene match. CDR3 DNA sequence: TGTGCCAGCAGCTTAGGGCAGGGGGAAATTAATGAGCAGTTCTTC. Its translation: CASSLGQGEINEQFF. Full variable domain (remainder filled in from reference TRBV5-4 and TRBJ2-1): ETGVTQSPTHLIKTRGQQVTLRCSSQSGHNTVSWYQQALGQGPQFIFQYYREEENGRGNFPPRFSGLQFPNYSSELNVNALELDDSALYLCASSLGQGEINEQFFGPGTRLTVL.

The chain recombines TRBV4-3 with TRBJ2-1, with 9 bases that match TRBD2. Trimming took 0 bases from V and 0 from J; bases not matched to a gene: 6. This CDR3 is built from 18 residues. The germline V gene encodes CDR1 LGHNA and CDR2 YSLEER. The CDR3 coding sequence is TGCGCCAGCAGCCAAGATCAACTAGCGGGTTACTCCTACAATGAGCAGTTCTTC. It is translated as CASSQDQLAGYSYNEQFF.

The chain joins TRBV13 to TRBJ2-7; the D is unclear. Deletions cut 3 bases from V and 3 bases from J, with 18 bases between. Germline values: CDR1 PRHDT, CDR2 FYEKMQ (reference sequence). The CDR3 has 16 residues. The CDR3 protein is CASSFQPRSLLYEQYF. Written as DNA, the CDR3 is TGTGCCAGCAGCTTCCAGCCGCGATCCCTTCTCTACGAGCAGTACTTC.

This rearrangement joins TRBV12-3 or TRBV12-4 to TRBJ1-1; the D is unclear. The V end lost 7 bases, the J end lost 0 bases, and 9 bases lay between the germline ends. The CDR3 contains 13 residues. This CDR3 is CASIKALNTEAFF. CDR3 nucleotides: TGTGCCAGCATCAAGGCCCTGAACACTGAAGCTTTCTTT.

This rearrangement joins TRBV14 to TRBJ2-7, with 9 bases that match TRBD2. After removal of 4 bases from V and 3 bases from J, the junction contained 4 bases not matched to a gene. This CDR3 has 14 amino acids. CDR1 and CDR2 (germline): SGHDN, FVKESK. The CDR3 reads CASSLQTSGYEQYF. The DNA for the CDR3 is TGTGCCAGCAGCCTTCAGACTAGCGGCTACGAGCAGTACTTC.

This clonotype was detected once. The chain is built from TRBV6-1 and TRBJ1-1; tentatively, D is TRBD1 (6 bases). The CDR3 is 17 amino acids. In germline, CDR1 is MNHNS, CDR2 SASEGT. The V end was cut by 2 bases, the J end by 0 bases, with 16 bases between. The CDR3 loop reads CASSEPYRVSMNTEAFF. The DNA of the CDR3 is TGTGCCAGCAGTGAACCATACAGGGTGAGCATGAACACTGAAGCTTTCTTT.

This clonotype was seen more than once but under ten times. This chain joins TRBV11-2 and TRBJ1-1; the D is unclear. The CDR3 extends over 12 amino acids. Germline V gene data show CDR1 as SGHAT and CDR2 as FQNNGV. V shed 0 bases and J shed 8 bases, with 7 bases lying between them. The chain's CDR3 is CASSLDRVEAFF. In nucleotides, the CDR3 is TGTGCCAGCAGCTTAGATCGTGTGGAAGCTTTCTTT.

This clonotype came up a few times. The rearrangement uses TRBV11-2 and TRBJ2-7, with TRBD2 matching over 9 bases. There are 14 residues in the CDR3. The V segment lost 5 bases and the J segment 3 bases; nucleotides outside the gene matches: 5. Germline V gives CDR1 SGHAT, CDR2 FQNNGV. In DNA form, the CDR3 reads TGTGCCAGCAGCCCCCGACTAGCGGTCTACGAGCAGTACTTC. Its protein is CASSPRLAVYEQYF.

This chain joins TRBV14 and TRBJ2-7; D is perhaps TRBD2 (5 bases). This CDR3 comprises 14 residues. CDR1 and CDR2 from the germline V gene are SGHDN and FVKESK. Trimming took off 0 bases at V and 4 bases at J, with 10 bases between the two ends. The CDR3 bases are TGTGCCAGCAGCCAAGATCTACGGGGATACGAGCAGTACTTC. Protein: CASSQDLRGYEQYF.

This rearrangement joins TRBV7-9 to TRBJ1-1; TRBD1 matches 7 bases. Germline V CDR1 and CDR2: SEHNR, FQNEAQ (reference sequence). This CDR3 is 15 amino acids long. V was clipped by 8 bases and J by 0 bases; unmatched bases: 9. This CDR3 is CASLILTGMNTEAFF. CDR3 nucleotides: TGTGCCAGCTTAATCCTGACAGGGATGAACACTGAAGCTTTCTTT.

V usage is TRBV11-3 and J usage is TRBJ2-7, with TRBD2 matching over 7 bases. V lost 2 bases, J lost 3 bases, and 4 bases stayed unmatched. This CDR3 comprises 14 residues. CDR1 is SGHNT, CDR2 YENEEA, per germline. The CDR3 loop reads CASSLRLADYEQYF. For the CDR3, the DNA is TGTGCCAGCAGCTTAAGGCTAGCGGACTACGAGCAGTACTTC.

This clonotype has ten or more counts. This chain's CDR3 is CASSVDNSNEKLFF. The CDR3 DNA reads as TGTGCCAGCAGCGTAGATAACAGTAATGAAAAACTGTTTTTT. The V and J genes are TRBV9 and TRBJ1-4, with D hard to call. V dropped 0 bases and J dropped 4 bases, with 7 bases sitting between them. The CDR3 covers 14 residues. Germline CDR1 and CDR2: SGDLS and YYNGEE.

This clonotype has more than one count but fewer than ten. This chain joins TRBV27 and TRBJ2-7; TRBD1 aligns across 9 bases. Germline CDR1 is MNHEY and CDR2 is SMNVEV (reference sequence). This CDR3 is 15 amino acids long. The junction had 9 bases not matched to a gene; V was cut back by 7 bases and J by 2 bases. In nucleotides, the CDR3 is TGTGCCAGCACTCCCGGGACAGGGATCCCCTACGAGCAGTACTTC. The encoded protein is CASTPGTGIPYEQYF.

The chain is built from TRBV2 and TRBJ2-3; 8 nucleotides align to TRBD2. V was pared by 5 bases and J by 2 bases, with 12 bases of the junction left unmatched. The V gene's germline CDR1 is SNHLY and CDR2 FYNNEI. The CDR3 has 17 residues. The CDR3 region is CASSPRAGLGLTDTQYF. CDR3 coding DNA: TGTGCCAGCAGTCCCCGAGCGGGACTAGGTCTCACAGATACGCAGTATTTT.

This clonotype has more than one count but fewer than ten. The chain uses TRBV7-6 and TRBJ2-5, with 10 nucleotides matching TRBD1. Per germline, CDR1 SGHVS and CDR2 FNYEAQ. The CDR3 length is 14 residues. The V and J ends lost 8 bases and 5 bases, in that order; junction bases with no gene match: 8. The CDR3 region is CASQDRGRGETQYF. CDR3 in DNA: TGTGCCAGCCAAGACAGGGGGCGCGGTGAGACCCAGTACTTC.

V and J are TRBV4-3 and TRBJ1-1; tentatively, D is TRBD1 (5 bases). Germline lookup yields CDR1 LGHNA and CDR2 YSLEER. The V and J ends lost 0 bases and 2 bases respectively, with 7 bases between them. CDR3 length equals 14 residues. The CDR3 reads CASSQEGANTEAFF. For the CDR3, the DNA is TGCGCCAGCAGCCAAGAAGGGGCTAACACTGAAGCTTTCTTT.

This clonotype was counted at least ten times. This sequence joins TRBV15 and TRBJ2-3, with TRBD2 identical over 12 bases. Per germline, CDR1 LNHNV and CDR2 YYDKDF (reference sequence). The V gene end was trimmed by 1 base and the J gene end by 1 base; junction bases not matched to a gene: 0. The CDR3 runs to 16 residues. The CDR3 spells CATSRGTSGGTDTQYF. DNA for the CDR3: TGTGCCACCAGCAGAGGGACTAGCGGGGGCACAGATACGCAGTATTTT.